The present TCR beta chain was sequenced within a study of blood T cell repertoires in COVID-19. V shed 4 bases, J shed 1 base, and the junction held 9 bases outside the gene matches. The CDR3 runs 17 residues. Per the germline V gene, CDR1 is SGDLS and CDR2 is YYNGEE. Original data processing: Estimates of nucleated cell counts were drawn from the amplification of reference gene primers. Generated by immunoSEQ multiplex PCR, the TCRdb table keeps only in-frame clones and is missing some. D and trimming come from the DNA, and the V and J calls and clone size come from that table. The table has more than 85,000 clones, less than 85% seen once.

Sequencing was performed on peripheral blood. The clonotype was recovered from a woman of 80 years or more with acute or convalescent COVID-19. The V call is TRBV9, the J call TRBJ1-5, with 9 bases lining up with TRBD1. This CDR3 is CASSPGTGWSSNQPQHF. The DNA of the CDR3 is TGTGCCAGCAGCCCCGGGACAGGGTGGTCGAGCAATCAGCCCCAGCATTTT.